The 14 T cell receptor beta chains below all came from one sample that was sequenced in a study of T cells in Graves' hyperthyroidism and ophthalmopathy. Amplification targeted TCR beta CDR3 regions from RNA transcripts. First-round RT-PCR targeting the TCR CDR3 was performed with the HTBI primer set. TCRdb recomputed calls from the multiplex PCR reads with MiXCR, one row per CDR3 protein. The sample lists 360,000 or so distinct CDR3 sequences, 13% to 15% occurring once. The sequencing sample was made of blood. These receptors were obtained from a woman aged 60 to 75 with Graves' ophthalmopathy.

This sequence joins TRBV6-1 and TRBJ2-7; 8 bases match TRBD1. The J segment lost 0 bases and the V segment lost 6 bases, leaving 1 base of the junction unmatched. The germline V gene encodes CDR1 MNHNS and CDR2 SASEGT. The CDR3 has 13 residues. The CDR3 region is CASRTGVSYEQYF. CDR3 nucleotide sequence: TGTGCCAGCAGGACAGGGGTCTCCTACGAGCAGTACTTC.

This clonotype was recorded at least ten times. The gene calls are TRBV5-4 and TRBJ2-3; 9 bases are shared with TRBD2. The CDR3 length is 15 residues. Trimming removed 3 bases from V and 0 bases from J; junction bases left unmatched: 2. CDR1 is SGHNT and CDR2 is YYREEE in the germline V gene (reference sequence). In DNA, the CDR3 is TGTGCCAGCAGCTACACTAGCGGGAGCACAGATACGCAGTATTTT. Translated, it gives CASSYTSGSTDTQYF.

About this clonotype itself: It is unclear where the CDR3 begins or ends on the DNA, so no DNA is shown, and the CDR3 is as TCRdb lists it. The V gene is TRBV27, the J gene TRBJ2-1; TRBD1, the D gene given by the table, was not confirmed from the DNA. Germline CDR1 MNHEY, CDR2 SMNVEV (reference sequence). 16 amino acids form the CDR3, both terminal residues included. The CDR3: CASSLWAGGSYNEQLF.

In its sample, this clonotype was seen many times. V gene TRBV10-2 combines with J gene TRBJ2-6; possibly TRBD1 for D (6 bases). V was cut by 6 bases and J by 0 bases, with 12 bases left in between. The CDR3 has 16 residues. Germline V lookup: CDR1 WSHSY, CDR2 SAAADI. The CDR3 DNA reads as TGCGCCAGCAGGGGGACATGGACCTCTGGGGCCAACGTCCTGACTTTC. Amino acids: CASRGTWTSGANVLTF.

The J gene is TRBJ2-2, the V gene TRBV28; D possibly corresponds to TRBD1 (6 bases). CDR1 and CDR2 from the germline V gene are MDHEN and SYDVKM. The V end lost 7 bases, the J end lost 6 bases, and 12 bases lay between the germline ends. The CDR3 has 13 residues. DNA of the CDR3: TGTGCCAGCATACAGGGTACCGCCGGGGAGCTGTTTTTT. This translates into CASIQGTAGELFF.

This sequence joins TRBV28 and TRBJ2-1; possibly TRBD1 for D (7 bases). Deletions cut 5 bases from V and 1 base from J, with 15 bases between. From germline, CDR1 is MDHEN and CDR2 SYDVKM. CDR3 length: 16 residues. CDR3 in amino acids: CASSVTGDFSYNEQFF. The CDR3 region has the DNA TGTGCCAGCAGTGTTACAGGGGACTTTTCCTACAATGAGCAGTTCTTC.

This clonotype was picked up many times. This chain links TRBV20-1 with TRBJ1-5, with TRBD1 identical over 8 bases. CDR1 and CDR2 from the germline V gene are DFQATT and SNEGSKA (reference sequence). The CDR3 covers 14 residues. The trim removed 5 bases at V and 1 base at J, leaving 4 bases unmatched. CDR3 protein: CSAHRGGSNQPQHF. The CDR3 DNA reads TGCAGTGCTCACAGGGGGGGGAGCAATCAGCCCCAGCATTTT.

Many counts were recorded for this clonotype. The chain recombines TRBV20-1 with TRBJ2-7; D tentatively reads TRBD1 or TRBD2 (5 bases each). Trimming cost V 5 bases and J 5 bases, with 19 bases left between them. CDR3 length: 14 residues. Germline V gives CDR1 DFQATT, CDR2 SNEGSKA (reference sequence). The CDR3 spells CSAFSGTRVDEQYF. The CDR3 coding sequence is TGCAGTGCTTTTTCCGGGACCAGAGTGGACGAGCAGTACTTC.

The rearrangement joins TRBV20-1 to TRBJ2-7; TRBD2 matches 8 bases. J was trimmed by 5 bases and V by 2 bases; bases with no gene match: 20. The CDR3 is made up of 18 amino acids. CDR1 is DFQATT, CDR2 SNEGSKA, per germline (reference sequence). The CDR3 reads CSARSFFSGTTGGNEQYF. CDR3 bases: TGCAGTGCTAGATCCTTTTTTAGCGGGACCACAGGAGGGAACGAGCAGTACTTC.

This clonotype was recorded at least ten times. The chain has TRBV28 and TRBJ2-7; D is uncertain. In germline, CDR1 is MDHEN, CDR2 SYDVKM. The CDR3 spans 11 residues. V shed 4 bases and J shed 7 bases, with 8 bases lying between them. CDR3 bases: TGTGCCAGCAGTTCTCCCACGGAGCAGTACTTC. Amino acids: CASSSPTEQYF.

This clonotype was detected many times. This sequence joins TRBV5-1 and TRBJ2-1; the D is unclear. V gave up 2 bases and J gave up 5 bases, with 11 bases separating them. Per germline, CDR1 SGHRS and CDR2 YFSETQ. The CDR3 contains 14 residues. CDR3 DNA: TGCGCCAGCAGCTTTACTTCCTCAAACAATGAGCAGTTCTTC. Translating gives CASSFTSSNNEQFF.

The chain couples TRBV12-3 or TRBV12-4 to TRBJ2-7, with a possible D match to TRBD2 (6 bases). This CDR3 has 14 residues. V dropped 0 bases and J dropped 6 bases, with 12 bases sitting between them. DNA for the CDR3: TGTGCCAGCAGTTTAGCCGGCGGGATCGGCGAGCAGTACTTC. It encodes CASSLAGGIGEQYF.

The V gene is TRBV27, the J gene TRBJ2-7, with D uncertain. V lost 2 bases and J 0 bases, leaving 11 bases between the germline ends. The germline V gene has CDR1 MNHEY and CDR2 SMNVEV (reference sequence). The CDR3 contains 15 residues. The chain's CDR3 is CASSLAQSLSYEQYF. CDR3 nucleotide sequence: TGTGCCAGCAGTTTAGCCCAGTCCCTCTCCTACGAGCAGTACTTC.

At least ten counts were recorded for this clonotype. This sequence joins TRBV28 and TRBJ2-7, with D tentatively TRBD2 (5 bases). V dropped 6 bases and J dropped 3 bases, with 18 bases sitting between them. The CDR3 spans 15 residues. Per germline, CDR1 MDHEN and CDR2 SYDVKM. CDR3 DNA sequence: TGTGCCAGCAGCCCTACCAGCGGTGCCTACTACGAGCAGTACTTC. Its protein is CASSPTSGAYYEQYF.